This T cell receptor (beta chain) was identified during a study of vaccination effects on CD4 cells after COVID-19. Notes on the study in general: Few convalescent patients were included, and no early post-infection timepoints were sampled. Marked clonal contraction of both clone types appeared late after vaccination.

The V segment lost 6 bases and the J segment 3 bases; nucleotides outside the gene matches: 7. The CDR3 sequence is 15 residues long. Germline V gene sequence: CDR1 MNHEY, CDR2 SVGAGI. A word on this clone: Its antigen is as yet unknown.

Clones were read by immunoSEQ multiplex PCR, and TCRdb kept only the in-frame ones, dropping some. The sample comprises approximately 54,000 clones, around 80% of which are singletons, and around 2.4% rests with the top ten. Before sequencing, viral peptide pools were used by the ViraFEST assay to expand antigen-specific CD4+ T cells. The culture ran for roughly ten days, and then CD4+ T cells were isolated. The clonotype originates from a human donor who received a COVID-19 vaccine. The chain recombines TRBV6-5 with TRBJ1-5; 8 positions agree with TRBD1. The specimen comprised CD4+ T cells from PBMCs cultured with HCoV-229E spike peptides, sampled before COVID-19 vaccination. Written as DNA, the CDR3 is TGTGCCAGCAGGAAGGACAGGGTCTCCAATCAGCCCCAGCATTTT. Protein: CASRKDRVSNQPQHF.